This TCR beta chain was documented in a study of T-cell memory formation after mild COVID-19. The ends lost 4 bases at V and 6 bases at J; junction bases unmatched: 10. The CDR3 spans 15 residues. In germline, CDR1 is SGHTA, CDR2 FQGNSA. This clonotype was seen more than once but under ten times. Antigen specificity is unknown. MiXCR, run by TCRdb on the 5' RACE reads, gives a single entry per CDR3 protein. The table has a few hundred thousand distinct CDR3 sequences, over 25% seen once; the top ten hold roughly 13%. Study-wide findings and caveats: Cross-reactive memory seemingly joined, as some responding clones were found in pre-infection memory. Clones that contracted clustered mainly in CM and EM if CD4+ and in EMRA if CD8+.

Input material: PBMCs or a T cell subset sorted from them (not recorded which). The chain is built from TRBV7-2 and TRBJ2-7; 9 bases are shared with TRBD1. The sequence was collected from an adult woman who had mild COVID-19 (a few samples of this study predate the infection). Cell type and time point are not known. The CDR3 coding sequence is TGTGCCAGCAGCTCCTACCGGGACAGGGCGCGCGAGCAGTACTTC. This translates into CASSSYRDRAREQYF.